This T cell receptor (beta chain) was sequenced during a study of cytomegalovirus exposure and HLA in healthy donors. The PCR was carried out with 60 Vbeta primers and 13 Jbeta primers. Using immunoSEQ multiplex PCR, the repertoire was profiled, and TCRdb retains in-frame clones only, with some absent. Of roughly 160,000 clones detected, over 60% appear once; the ten largest clones hold about 1.6%. Between the trimmed V and J ends, which lost 5 bases and 0 bases, there was a span of 7 bases. Germline CDR1 reads LNHDA; CDR2 reads SQIVND (reference sequence). The CDR3 covers 13 residues. Sequencing was carried out using PBMCs. This TCR derives from a girl between 5 and 17 years old in good health and CMV-seronegative. The chain is built from TRBV19 and TRBJ1-1, with D maybe TRBD1 (5 bases). CDR3 region: CASSGALNTEAFF. Here the CDR3 DNA reads TGTGCCAGTAGTGGGGCGCTGAACACTGAAGCTTTCTTT.